The rows below give T cell receptor beta chains drawn from one sample of a study of blood T cell repertoires in COVID-19. Using immunoSEQ multiplex PCR, the repertoire was profiled, and TCRdb retains in-frame clones only, with some absent. The sample shows 90,000 to 110,000 clones, over 60% of them seen only once. Sequencing was performed on peripheral blood. These receptors originate from a human donor in a cohort sampled during active or convalescent COVID-19. CDR3s include the opening cysteine and the closing phenylalanine or tryptophan. The D gene is left open where the match is weak. Where a row states a size, it is once, few, many or the class of an expanded clone; other rows omit it.

j_gene	v_gene	len	abundance	d_gene	CDR3nt	CDR3aa
TRBJ2-3	TRBV27	17	NA	NA	TGTGCCAGCAGCCCCCGCGGCAGGGCCTCTAGCACAGATACGCAGTATTTT	CASSPRGRASSTDTQYF
TRBJ2-7	TRBV19	13	few	TRBD2	TGTGCCACGGCCTACGGGGGGACCTACGAGCAGTACTTC	CATAYGGTYEQYF
TRBJ2-7	TRBV7-2	15	once	TRBD2	TGTGCCAGCAGCTTAGAGGCGGGGGGGTTTGACGAGCAGTACTTC	CASSLEAGGFDEQYF
TRBJ2-7	TRBV21-1	16	NA	NA	TGTGCCAGCAAGGAGGAGGGGGCAGGATCCTCCTACGAGCAGTACTTC	CASKEEGAGSSYEQYF
TRBJ1-1	TRBV10-3	15	NA	TRBD1	TGTGCCATCAGTAACTGGGACAGGGTGGTTACTGAAGCTTTCTTT	CAISNWDRVVTEAFF
TRBJ2-5	TRBV7-2	17	NA	TRBD1	TGTGCCAGCAGCTTAGACTCCGGGACAGGGGGGAGGGAGACCCAGTACTTC	CASSLDSGTGGRETQYF
TRBJ2-1	TRBV10-3	13	once	TRBD2	TGTGCCACTGAGCGGGGGGGCTACAATGAGCAGTTCTTC	CATERGGYNEQFF
TRBJ1-3	TRBV15	16	once	TRBD1	TGTGCCACCAGCAGGGCTATAGACAGGGCACGGGACACCATATATTTT	CATSRAIDRARDTIYF
TRBJ2-7	TRBV4-1	15	few	TRBD1	TGCGCCAGCAGCCAAGTGCACAGGGGATTCTACGAGCAGTACTTC	CASSQVHRGFYEQYF
TRBJ2-1	TRBV28	18	few	TRBD2	TGTGCCAGCAGTTTCGCGGGACTAGCGGCCCTCTCCTACAATGAGCAGTTCTTC	CASSFAGLAALSYNEQFF
TRBJ2-1	TRBV6-2/TRBV6-3	16	NA	TRBD2	TGTGCCAGCAGTTACTCGAGCGGGGGGGCCTACAATGAGCAGTTCTTC	CASSYSSGGAYNEQFF
TRBJ1-2	TRBV4-2	15	NA	NA	TGTGCCAGCAGCCAACCCAGAGGTCTGGACTATGGCTACACCTTC	CASSQPRGLDYGYTF
TRBJ2-4	TRBV19	15	NA	TRBD1	TGTGCCAGTAGTTCAGACAGGGGGCCTGGAAACATTCAGTACTTC	CASSSDRGPGNIQYF
TRBJ1-2	TRBV3-1/TRBV3-2	15	NA	NA	TGTGCCAGCAGCCACTCAGGGGTCGCGGACTATGGCTACACCTTC	CASSHSGVADYGYTF
TRBJ2-3	TRBV4-1	16	NA	TRBD2	TGCGCCAGCAGCCATAGCGGGGTAGGGGGGACAGATACGCAGTATTTT	CASSHSGVGGTDTQYF
TRBJ2-5	TRBV24-1	12	once	NA	TGTGCCACCAGTGATACCAAGAGAACCCAGTACTTC	CATSDTKRTQYF
TRBJ2-7	TRBV18	14	NA	TRBD1	TGTGCCAGCTCAAAGGGACAGGGGGTTTACGAGCAGTACTTC	CASSKGQGVYEQYF
TRBJ2-5	TRBV11-3	13	NA	TRBD2	TGTGCCAGCAGCACCGGGAGGGGAGAGACCCAGTACTTC	CASSTGRGETQYF
TRBJ1-5	TRBV27	15	NA	TRBD1	TGTGCCAGCAGTTCCCTCGCAGGGGGCAGTCAGCCCCAGCATTTT	CASSSLAGGSQPQHF
TRBJ2-1	TRBV29-1	15	NA	TRBD2	TGCAGCGTTGAAGGAGCGGGGGGGGTATACAATGAGCAGTTCTTC	CSVEGAGGVYNEQFF
TRBJ2-3	TRBV29-1	13	NA	NA	TGCAGCGTTGAGTCGTTTGGCACAGATACGCAGTATTTT	CSVESFGTDTQYF
TRBJ2-5	TRBV5-6	17	NA	NA	TGTGCCAGCAGCTTGGCCAGAGGGAGGCCAGGGGGAGAGACCCAGTACTTC	CASSLARGRPGGETQYF
TRBJ2-5	TRBV12-5	13	NA	NA	TGTGCTAGTGGTTTGGGGGCTACGGAGACCCAGTACTTC	CASGLGATETQYF
TRBJ1-6	TRBV19	13	NA	NA	TGTGCCAGTAATTCCGGTAGGGGTTCACCCCTCCACTTT	CASNSGRGSPLHF
TRBJ2-7	TRBV30	13	NA	TRBD2	TGTGCCTGGACTCTAGCGGGGGCCTACGAGCAGTACTTC	CAWTLAGAYEQYF
TRBJ1-1	TRBV27	15	NA	NA	TGTGCCAGCAGTTTGGCAACCGGCGCGGGCGCTGAAGCTTTCTTT	CASSLATGAGAEAFF
TRBJ2-7	TRBV5-1	15	few	TRBD1	TGCGCCAGCACCAAGTTGGGGACAGACTACTACGAGCAGTACTTC	CASTKLGTDYYEQYF
TRBJ1-2	TRBV7-9	13	NA	TRBD1	TGTGCCAGCAGCTTAACAGGGGCGGAGGGCTACACCTTC	CASSLTGAEGYTF
TRBJ2-3	TRBV6-4	14	NA	NA	TGTGCCAGTAGCGAGGGGGGGATCGCAGATACGCAGTATTTT	CASSEGGIADTQYF
TRBJ2-1	TRBV19	15	NA	NA	TGTGCCAGTAGTGTCGGGAGTAATTCCTACAATGAGCAGTTCTTC	CASSVGSNSYNEQFF
TRBJ2-7	TRBV11-3	14	NA	NA	TGTGCCAGCAGCCCTAGGTGGGGGGTCCACGAGCAGTACTTC	CASSPRWGVHEQYF
TRBJ2-7	TRBV6-2/TRBV6-3	13	NA	NA	TGTGCCAGCAGACCTAAACTAGTGAGCGAGCAGTACTTC	CASRPKLVSEQYF
TRBJ1-4	TRBV5-1	16	NA	NA	TGCGCCAGCAGCACCGGCAGGGCCACAACTAATGAAAAACTGTTTTTT	CASSTGRATTNEKLFF
TRBJ2-1	TRBV10-3	12	NA	NA	TGTGCCATCAGTTCCGGGAACAATGAGCAGTTCTTC	CAISSGNNEQFF